Listed here are 10 T cell receptor beta chains from one sample, sequenced in a study of T cell responses to AZD1222 COVID-19 vaccine. Some clones are missing from TCRdb's copy, which holds only in-frame ones; the method was immunoSEQ multiplex PCR. The sample yields about 120,000 clones, around 90% seen once. The sequencing used peripheral blood, collected on day 0 of AZD1222 vaccination. These receptors were collected from an adult in good health.

The V and J genes are TRBV14 and TRBJ1-6, with D possibly TRBD1 on 5 matching bases. V was cut by 4 bases and J by 0 bases, with 16 bases left in between. Germline V gives CDR1 SGHDN, CDR2 FVKESK. This CDR3 has 18 amino acids. The CDR3 DNA is TGTGCCAGCAGCCCCTTGGGGCAGGCGAACTCCTATAATTCACCCCTCCACTTT. Protein product: CASSPLGQANSYNSPLHF.

This chain's CDR3 is CASPAPNDYSNQPQHF. CDR3 nucleotide sequence: TGTGCCAGCCCGGCCCCGAACGATTATAGCAATCAGCCCCAGCATTTT. The rearrangement joins TRBV28 to TRBJ1-5; D gene unclear. V lost 8 bases to trimming and J lost 0 bases, with 17 bases between them. CDR1 MDHEN and CDR2 SYDVKM come from the germline V gene. This CDR3 is 16 amino acids long.

The J gene is TRBJ1-5, the V gene TRBV11-3; D perhaps matches TRBD1 (6 bases). This CDR3 has 15 residues. Trimming stripped 3 bases from V and 10 bases from J, with 19 bases between. Per germline, CDR1 SGHNT and CDR2 YENEEA. CDR3 DNA sequence: TGTGCCAGCAGCTTTACCCCCGAAAGGGGGATTCCCCAGCATTTT. This gives the protein CASSFTPERGIPQHF. Using reference TRBV11-3 and TRBJ1-5 for the parts outside the CDR3, the full variable domain is EAGVVQSPRYKIIEKKQPVAFWCNPISGHNTLYWYLQNLGQGPELLIRYENEEAVDDSQLPKDRFSAERLKGVDSTLKIQPAELGDSAVYLCASSFTPERGIPQHFGDGTRLSIL.

This clone was recorded a few times. The rearrangement uses TRBV6-6 and TRBJ2-2; 8 bases line up with TRBD1. This CDR3 contains 15 residues. With 6 bases clipped from V and 7 bases from J, the junction kept 10 bases outside the gene matches. CDR1 is MNHNY and CDR2 is SVGAGI in the germline V gene (reference sequence). For the CDR3, the DNA is TGTGCCAGCAGGACCGGACAGGGTGGTAGCGGGGAGCTGTTTTTT. It specifies CASRTGQGGSGELFF.

V usage is TRBV7-9 and J usage is TRBJ2-5; 7 nucleotides agree with TRBD1. Germline V gene sequence: CDR1 SEHNR, CDR2 FQNEAQ (reference sequence). The CDR3 is 14 residues long. With V trimmed by 3 bases and J by 4 bases, 5 bases remained unmatched. As DNA, the CDR3 is TGTGCCAGCAGCTTTGGTACAGGGGTAGAGACCCAGTACTTC. Its translation: CASSFGTGVETQYF.

The chain has TRBV9 and TRBJ1-6, with D tentatively TRBD1 (5 bases). The V end lost 0 bases, the J end lost 12 bases, and 13 bases lay between the germline ends. The CDR3 sequence is 14 residues long. CDR1 is SGDLS, CDR2 YYNGEE, per germline. The CDR3 coding sequence is TGTGCCAGCAGCGTAGGCGGGGCCCAGGTACCCCTCCACTTT. Translated: CASSVGGAQVPLHF. Drawing the rest from reference TRBV9 and TRBJ1-6, the complete variable domain is DSGVTQTPKHLITATGQRVTLRCSPRSGDLSVYWYQQSLDQGLQFLIQYYNGEERAKGNILERFSAQQFPDLHSELNLSSLELGDSALYFCASSVGGAQVPLHFGNGTRLTVT.

This rearrangement joins TRBV7-2 to TRBJ2-1; tentative D call: TRBD2 (5 bases). The CDR3 has 14 residues. V lost 2 bases, J lost 7 bases, and 12 bases lay in between. Germline CDR1 reads SGHTA; CDR2 reads FQGNSA. DNA of the CDR3: TGTGCCAGCAGCTTAAGGACTGGAGGTAATGAGCAGTTCTTC. Residues: CASSLRTGGNEQFF.

The J gene is TRBJ2-7, the V gene TRBV6-2 or TRBV6-3, with 15 nucleotides matching TRBD2. The CDR3 length is 16 residues. The V gene end was trimmed by 3 bases and the J gene end by 8 bases; junction bases not matched to a gene: 8. Germline CDR1 MNHEY, CDR2 SVGEGT. CDR3 DNA: TGTGCCAGCAGTTATCCAGGACTAGCGGGAGGGCCGCAGCAGTACTTC. This sequence encodes CASSYPGLAGGPQQYF.

The rearrangement joins TRBV3-1 (or the pseudogene TRBV3-2) to TRBJ2-2; D possibly corresponds to TRBD2 (6 bases). CDR1 and CDR2 from the germline V gene are LGHDT and YNNKEL (reference sequence). Trimming shortened V by 7 bases and J by 0 bases, and 9 bases separated the two germline ends. This CDR3 has 14 residues. CDR3 sequence: CASTLATNTGELFF. The CDR3 DNA is TGTGCCAGCACCCTAGCGACGAACACCGGGGAGCTGTTTTTT.

This chain joins TRBV14 and TRBJ1-2, with D possibly being TRBD1 (6 bases). The CDR3 contains 14 residues. CDR1 is SGHDN, CDR2 FVKESK, per germline. Trimming shortened V by 2 bases and J by 6 bases, and 13 bases separated the two germline ends. As DNA, the CDR3 is TGTGCCAGCAGCCAAACATCAGGGGTGGATGGCTACACCTTC. As protein: CASSQTSGVDGYTF.